The 5 T cell receptor beta chains below all came from one sample that was sequenced in a study of human thymus T cells. Resections removed during corrective heart surgery provided the thymus tissue used. Sequenced by immunoSEQ multiplex PCR; TCRdb stores in-frame clones only, minus some. Here the sample spans 55,000 to 85,000 clones, 85% to 95% being singletons. Sequencing was performed on thymus tissue. Receptor source: a girl younger than two with a congenital heart defect but otherwise immunologically healthy.

This chain's CDR3 is CASRGDRDVNEQFF. CDR3 DNA: TGTGCCAGTCGAGGGGACAGGGATGTCAATGAGCAGTTCTTC. The chain employs TRBV6-5 and TRBJ2-1; 9 nucleotides agree with TRBD1. Losses at the gene ends were 9 bases for V and 6 bases for J; bases not matched to a gene: 9. Germline assignment: CDR1 MNHEY and CDR2 SVGAGI. CDR3 length: 14 amino acids.

The CDR3: CASSPTTSGRAPGTNEQFF. The CDR3 region has the DNA TGTGCCAGCAGCCCAACTACTAGCGGGAGGGCCCCAGGGACAAATGAGCAGTTCTTC. The rearrangement uses TRBV7-2 and TRBJ2-1, with TRBD2 matching over 13 bases. This CDR3 has 19 residues. V dropped 5 bases and J dropped 7; count of bases not matched to a gene: 17. Germline V CDR1 and CDR2: SGHTA, FQGNSA.

The chain carries TRBV2 and TRBJ2-5; 8 bases match TRBD2. This CDR3 is 17 amino acids long. From germline, CDR1 is SNHLY and CDR2 FYNNEI. The J segment lost 2 bases and the V segment lost 2 bases, leaving 10 bases of the junction unmatched. CDR3 DNA: TGTGCCAGCAGTGAATACGCCACTAGCGGTACTCAAGAGACCCAGTACTTC. Amino acids: CASSEYATSGTQETQYF.

This chain links TRBV6-1 with TRBJ1-1; D gene uncertain. The V gene lost 2 bases and the J gene lost 5 bases, with 18 bases spanning the gap. The CDR3 sequence is 16 residues long. CDR1 is MNHNS, CDR2 SASEGT, per germline. In DNA form, the CDR3 reads TGTGCCAGCAGTGAATCCCGCCGGGCTCTAGGGACTGAAGCTTTCTTT. This codes for CASSESRRALGTEAFF.

J is TRBJ2-2 and V is TRBV9, with a weak D call TRBD2 (6 bases). Trimming pared 3 bases from V and 0 bases from J, leaving 12 bases between. The CDR3 is 16 amino acids. Per the germline V gene, CDR1 is SGDLS and CDR2 is YYNGEE. DNA for the CDR3: TGTGCCAGCAGCGCCAACAGCGGGTCGAACACCGGGGAGCTGTTTTTT. This gives the protein CASSANSGSNTGELFF.